The 25 T cell receptor beta chains reported below all come from one sample, sequenced in a study of T cell responses to AZD1222 COVID-19 vaccine. Repertoires were generated with immunoSEQ multiplex PCR, while TCRdb's copy carries only in-frame clones and drops some. The sample has 90,000 to 150,000 clones; around 85% are singletons. This sample comprised peripheral blood, obtained on day 0 of AZD1222 vaccination. The receptors were gathered from an adult in good health.

This chain connects TRBV27 to TRBJ2-7; TRBD2 might be the D (5 bases). The CDR3 runs to 14 residues. Trimming took off 8 bases at V and 0 bases at J, with 14 bases between the two ends. From germline, CDR1 is MNHEY and CDR2 SMNVEV (reference sequence). In DNA form, the CDR3 reads TGTGCCAGCCGAAAACTAGGGAGCTCCTACGAGCAGTACTTC. This gives the protein CASRKLGSSYEQYF.

The CDR3 reads CASSPRGGDEKLFF. DNA of the CDR3: TGTGCCAGCAGCCCCCGGGGTGGAGATGAAAAACTGTTTTTT. This sequence joins TRBV3-1 (or the pseudogene TRBV3-2) and TRBJ1-4; D is uncertain. The CDR3 runs 14 residues. Trimming removed 4 bases from V and 6 bases from J, with 12 bases in between. CDR1 is LGHDT, CDR2 YNNKEL, per germline (reference sequence).

The J gene is TRBJ1-2, the V gene TRBV7-9; D gene ambiguous. CDR3 length: 12 amino acids. Germline loops: CDR1 SEHNR, CDR2 FQNEAQ (reference sequence). The V end lost 1 base, the J end lost 8 bases, and 8 bases lay between the germline ends. CDR3 region: CASSLVGWGYTF. The DNA for the CDR3 is TGTGCCAGCAGCTTAGTGGGTTGGGGCTACACCTTC.

The chain has TRBV18 and TRBJ1-5; 11 bases map to TRBD1. This CDR3 is built from 14 residues. Germline lookup yields CDR1 KGHSH and CDR2 LQKENI. J was trimmed by 6 bases and V by 6 bases; bases with no gene match: 4. DNA of the CDR3: TGTGCCAGCTCCCCGGGACAGGGGGGTCAGCCCCAGCATTTT. It translates to CASSPGQGGQPQHF.

The V call is TRBV7-2, the J call TRBJ1-1; 11 nucleotides match TRBD1. The length of the CDR3 is 16 residues. V dropped 6 bases and J dropped 6; count of bases not matched to a gene: 12. The germline V gene has CDR1 SGHTA and CDR2 FQGNSA. CDR3 loop: CASSLPGQGGKPEAFF. The CDR3 nucleotides are TGTGCCAGCAGTTTACCGGGACAGGGGGGTAAGCCTGAAGCTTTCTTT.

The chain joins TRBV2 to TRBJ1-1, with 11 positions matching TRBD1. From germline, CDR1 is SNHLY and CDR2 FYNNEI. V shed 9 bases and J 0 bases; nucleotides not matched to a gene: 3. The length of the CDR3 is 14 residues. In DNA, the CDR3 is TGTGCCAGGGGGGGACAGGGGGTGAACACTGAAGCTTTCTTT. This sequence encodes CARGGQGVNTEAFF.

The chain couples TRBV2 to TRBJ1-4, with 11 nucleotides matching TRBD1. This CDR3 contains 14 residues. The ends lost 5 bases at V and 8 bases at J; junction bases unmatched: 4. Germline CDR1 and CDR2: SNHLY and FYNNEI. The CDR3 loop reads CASSRDRGKEKLFF. CDR3 sequence (DNA): TGTGCCAGCAGTAGGGACAGGGGGAAAGAAAAACTGTTTTTT.

This clone was observed at least ten times. The chain is built from TRBV2 and TRBJ2-7; a weak D match, TRBD1 (5 bases). The germline V gene encodes CDR1 SNHLY and CDR2 FYNNEI. The CDR3 runs to 17 residues. Deletions cut 3 bases from V and 2 bases from J, with 20 bases between. The CDR3 here is CASSETPGAGNTYEQYF. The CDR3 DNA reads as TGTGCCAGCAGTGAGACCCCTGGGGCAGGCAATACCTACGAGCAGTACTTC. Combining the CDR3 with reference TRBV2 and TRBJ2-7 gives the whole variable domain EPEVTQTPSHQVTQMGQEVILRCVPISNHLYFYWYRQILGQKVEFLVSFYNNEISEKSEIFDDQFSVERPDGSNFTLKIRSTKLEDSAMYFCASSETPGAGNTYEQYFGPGTRLTVT.

CDR3 residues: CASSVVSGANVLTF. The CDR3 DNA reads TGTGCCAGCAGTGTTGTCTCCGGGGCCAACGTCCTGACTTTC. The V and J genes are TRBV6-4 and TRBJ2-6; D remains unclear. CDR1 MRHNA and CDR2 SNTAGT come from the germline V gene. This CDR3 is 14 amino acids long. The V end lost 4 bases, the J end lost 4 bases, and 8 bases lay between the germline ends.

This sequence joins TRBV7-2 and TRBJ1-2, with D possibly TRBD1 on 6 matching bases. This CDR3 contains 14 residues. The germline V and J ends were trimmed by 6 bases and 0 bases, with 11 bases remaining between them. Germline V gene lookup returns CDR1 SGHTA and CDR2 FQGNSA. The CDR3 bases are TGTGCCAGCAGACACAGGGATACTAACTATGGCTACACCTTC. Encoded protein: CASRHRDTNYGYTF.

The V and J genes are TRBV19 and TRBJ2-7; tentative D call: TRBD2 (5 bases). The CDR3 loop spans 13 amino acids. V was trimmed by 6 bases and J by 3 bases, leaving 12 bases between them. CDR1 LNHDA and CDR2 SQIVND come from the germline V gene (reference sequence). In nucleotides, the CDR3 is TGTGCCAGTAGCCCCGCGGGCTACTACGAGCAGTACTTC. Translating gives CASSPAGYYEQYF.

A note on this clone: The junction and the germline gene differ at one end; a read error may be behind it. Different DNA sequences within this sample yield the same CDR3. The chain recombines TRBV15 with TRBJ2-7; 8 bases match TRBD2. CDR3 length: 15 amino acids. From germline, CDR1 is LNHNV and CDR2 YYDKDF (reference sequence). The CDR3 DNA reads TGCGCCACCAGCAGCGCCGCGGGGGGCTCCTACGAGCAGTACTTC. Translated, it gives CATSSAAGGSYEQYF.

The rearrangement uses TRBV4-1 and TRBJ2-7; TRBD2 aligns across 7 bases. Germline V CDR1 and CDR2: MGHRA, YSYEKL. The CDR3 has 15 residues. V lost 1 base to trimming and J lost 6 bases; unmatched junction nucleotides: 9. The CDR3 is CASSQVVGGSGEQYF. The CDR3, as DNA: TGCGCCAGCAGCCAAGTGGTGGGGGGGTCCGGCGAGCAGTACTTC.

The genes are TRBV28 and TRBJ2-7; D gene ambiguous. Germline-derived CDR1 and CDR2 are MDHEN and SYDVKM. Deletions cut 5 bases from V and 3 bases from J, with 11 bases between. This CDR3 is built from 13 residues. The CDR3 loop is CASSPPQVYEQYF. The CDR3 DNA reads as TGTGCCAGCAGTCCCCCGCAGGTCTACGAGCAGTACTTC.

This rearrangement joins TRBV28 to TRBJ2-5; no firm D call. V was trimmed by 2 bases and J by 5 bases, leaving 9 bases between them. This CDR3 is 13 amino acids long. The germline gives CDR1 MDHEN, CDR2 SYDVKM. CDR3: CASSLHNSETQYF. The DNA for the CDR3 is TGTGCCAGCAGTTTACACAATTCCGAGACCCAGTACTTC.

This rearrangement joins TRBV5-4 to TRBJ1-2; D is unresolved. The CDR3 extends over 12 amino acids. Per germline, CDR1 SGHNT and CDR2 YYREEE (reference sequence). Trimming took 0 bases from V and 8 from J, leaving 8 bases between them. This CDR3 reads CASSLGGEGYTF. The CDR3 DNA reads TGTGCCAGCAGCTTGGGAGGAGAGGGCTACACCTTC.

The gene calls are TRBV6-5 and TRBJ2-2; D call uncertain. This CDR3 is 15 amino acids long. V lost 4 bases and J 3 bases, leaving 12 bases between the germline ends. Germline values: CDR1 MNHEY, CDR2 SVGAGI. Here the CDR3 DNA reads TGTGCCAGCAGTTCCCCGGCGGATTACACCGGGGAGCTGTTTTTT. Its protein is CASSSPADYTGELFF.

The rearrangement joins TRBV7-2 to TRBJ2-7; no clear D. This CDR3 comprises 13 residues. Germline loops: CDR1 SGHTA, CDR2 FQGNSA. Between the trimmed V and J ends, which lost 6 bases and 0 bases, there was a span of 9 bases. The CDR3 nucleotides are TGTGCCAGCAGGTCTACGATCTCCTACGAGCAGTACTTC. Protein sequence: CASRSTISYEQYF.

V and J are TRBV6-5 and TRBJ2-3, with 8 bases lining up with TRBD1. V shed 6 bases, J shed 8 bases, and the junction held 13 bases outside the gene matches. The CDR3 totals 15 residues. Germline loops: CDR1 MNHEY, CDR2 SVGAGI. The CDR3 DNA reads as TGTGCCAGCAGCCAAACGGGACAGGAATGGGTTACGCAGTATTTT. Amino acids: CASSQTGQEWVTQYF.

V is TRBV12-3 or TRBV12-4 and J is TRBJ1-1; 7 nucleotides match TRBD1. The CDR3 has 12 amino acids. The junction had 5 bases not matched to a gene; V was cut back by 6 bases and J by 7 bases. CDR3 residues: CASRRDSREAFF. CDR3 bases: TGTGCCAGCAGGAGGGACAGTCGTGAAGCTTTCTTT.

This clone was counted a single time. V is TRBV5-8 and J is TRBJ2-3; D not resolved. CDR3 length: 15 residues. V lost 4 bases to trimming and J lost 1 base, with 13 bases between them. The germline V gene encodes CDR1 SGHTS and CDR2 YDEGEE. Here the CDR3 DNA reads TGTGCCAGCAGCCCGGAGACCCGGGGCACAGATACGCAGTATTTT. Translating gives CASSPETRGTDTQYF.

The rearrangement links TRBV27 to TRBJ1-4, with no clear D. Germline CDR1 is MNHEY and CDR2 is SMNVEV (reference sequence). Trimming shortened V by 0 bases and J by 3 bases, and 17 bases separated the two germline ends. The CDR3 covers 18 residues. In DNA form, the CDR3 reads TGTGCCAGCAGTTTATCGAGTTTTCCTCAGAGGGCTAATGAAAAACTGTTTTTT. Translated, it gives CASSLSSFPQRANEKLFF.

V is TRBV11-2 and J is TRBJ2-7; a weak D match, TRBD2 (6 bases). This CDR3 comprises 13 residues. Germline V CDR1 and CDR2: SGHAT, FQNNGV. V lost 2 bases and J 4 bases, leaving 9 bases between the germline ends. The DNA for the CDR3 is TGTGCCAGCAGCTTACCCGGAGGGTACGAGCAGTACTTC. It translates to CASSLPGGYEQYF.

This chain connects TRBV7-9 to TRBJ2-7, with a possible D match to TRBD1 (6 bases). From germline, CDR1 is SEHNR and CDR2 FQNEAQ (reference sequence). V was cut by 0 bases and J by 2 bases, with 8 bases left in between. The CDR3 consists of 14 residues. The CDR3 region has the DNA TGTGCCAGCAGCTTAGCGGCAGGGGCCTACGAGCAGTACTTC. Protein: CASSLAAGAYEQYF.

This sequence joins TRBV7-9 and TRBJ1-5; D is perhaps TRBD1 (5 bases). Germline-derived CDR1 and CDR2 are SEHNR and FQNEAQ (reference sequence). The CDR3 runs to 14 residues. V dropped 8 bases and J dropped 5 bases, with 16 bases sitting between them. CDR3 loop: CASASGGTDQPQHF. CDR3 nucleotide sequence: TGTGCCAGCGCCTCCGGGGGTACCGATCAGCCCCAGCATTTT.